The T cell receptor (beta chain) described here comes from a study of cytomegalovirus exposure and HLA in healthy donors. Primers included in the PCR were 60 Vbeta and 13 Jbeta primers. Sequencing was performed with immunoSEQ multiplex PCR; in TCRdb, only in-frame clones are kept and a portion is missing. The data contain about 190,000 clones, roughly three quarters of them singletons. The CDR3 contains 13 residues. The V and J ends lost 6 bases and 0 bases respectively, with 9 bases between them. Germline loops: CDR1 MNHNY, CDR2 SVGAGI (reference sequence). The receptor's source is a woman between 45 and 60 years old in good health and CMV-seronegative. The sequencing input was PBMCs. The chain has TRBV6-6 and TRBJ2-7; D may be TRBD1 (5 bases). Written as DNA, the CDR3 is TGTGCCAGCAGACAGGTGAGCTCCTACGAGCAGTACTTC. Its translation: CASRQVSSYEQYF.